This TCR beta chain was captured in a study of regulatory T cells in long-lasting Graves disease. This clonotype was seen at least ten times. Building of the TCR beta libraries involved iRepertoire HTBI primers and Arm-PCR of CDR3 regions. Using its own MiXCR run on the multiplex PCR reads, TCRdb lists one record per CDR3 protein. The data show about 300,000 distinct CDR3 sequences, approximately 20% seen once. V was trimmed by 7 bases and J by 0 bases, leaving 10 bases between them. CDR3 length: 13 amino acids. Germline V gives CDR1 DFQATT, CDR2 SNEGSKA (reference sequence). The time point is: newly diagnosed GD, antithyroid drugs for less than 3 months. The authors made the TCR library using RNA they extracted from PBMCs.

The sample was peripheral blood mononuclear cells (PBMCs), taken at new diagnosis, from a patient treated with antithyroid drugs. The V and J genes are TRBV20-1 and TRBJ2-1, with D uncertain. The receptor comes from a female donor with Graves disease. DNA for the CDR3: TGCAGTGTGTGGGGTAGCTCCTACAATGAGCAGTTCTTC. Translation: CSVWGSSYNEQFF.